This T cell receptor beta chain was profiled in a study of T cells in Graves' hyperthyroidism and ophthalmopathy. A lack of ophthalmopathy progression within 18 months defined stable Graves' hyperthyroidism. Source material for PBMCs was about 10 ml fresh peripheral blood. The CDR3 has 14 amino acids. CDR1 and CDR2 from the germline V gene are SGDLS and YYNGEE. Trimming cost V 3 bases and J 2 bases, with 11 bases left between them. Study-level findings and limits: Ophthalmopathy was predicted by the model a median of 6.5 months ahead of onset. The blood repertoire included most of the expanded thyroid clonotypes above 0.001.

Researchers took RNA transcripts and amplified the TCR beta CDR3 regions from them. The HTBI primer set served for first-round RT-PCR of the TCR CDR3. In TCRdb, the multiplex PCR reads were re-called with MiXCR into one record per CDR3 protein. The profile shows about 720,000 distinct CDR3 sequences, 16% of them singletons. This clonotype came up a few times. What it recognizes is unknown. The sequence derives from a man between 18 and 29 years old with Graves' hyperthyroidism. The V call is TRBV9, the J call TRBJ1-2, with a possible D match to TRBD1 (5 bases). The sample was blood. CDR3 amino acids: CASSAGTVNYGYTF. The CDR3 nucleotides read TGTGCCAGCAGCGCCGGGACGGTAAACTATGGCTACACCTTC.